This record looks at one T cell receptor (beta chain) sequence and its context. A few counts support this clone. The target of this receptor is not known. Base quality data are lacking; no much larger clone is found one base away. The data derive from a study of beta chain features in type 1 diabetes listed by TCRdb under 2018. About the investigation overall: Mean age, gender distribution, total cell number and subset yield did not differ between patients and healthy donors. In the study, recently diagnosed type 1 diabetes patients and matched healthy donors were compared on the TCRB repertoires of their sorted circulating CD4+ T cell subsets. Regulatory and stem cell-like memory subsets were obtained from only 8 patients and about eight healthy donors, while naive and central memory subsets were obtained from all 30 or so donors. Across all samples, around 99 million sorted cells were examined, and cell number per subset correlated strongly with RNA yield. The paper's findings and limits, for the study overall: At VDJ recombination sites, patients with type 1 diabetes made fewer insertions and deleted more nucleotides, a pattern implying thymic rearrangement abnormalities. In all four CD4+ subsets, TCRB CDR3 length was moderately but significantly shorter in type 1 diabetes patients. Because cDNA was sequenced instead of genomic DNA, highly expressing activated cells could be over-represented, though the groups showed no difference in activation or CD3 levels. Because small numbers of individuals were included in the HLA sub-analyses, any influence of HLA type on TCRB rearrangement was left unresolved. Shorter templates might be favored by PCR, yet because patient and control samples were amplified and corrected together, any such skew would affect both groups equally. The naive, central memory and regulatory TCRB repertoires appeared to resemble one another more closely among patients than among healthy donors.

A single peripheral blood draw of approximately 100 mL on average was collected from each donor into heparinised tubes. A BD FACSAria II was used to sort naive, central memory, regulatory and stem cell-like memory CD4+ T cells with a panel that included CD45RO, CCR7, CD25, CD127, CD95 and CD27. Every sorted population had a purity above 95%. PBMCs were separated immediately by Lymphoprep density gradient centrifugation and were stained directly, without being cultured. So that batch effects would be minimized, each experiment stained and sorted samples in pairs, pairing one healthy donor with one patient. All of the isolated RNA was reverse transcribed with the High Capacity cDNA Reverse Transcription Kit, so expressed TCRB transcripts were sequenced. Naive, central memory and regulatory T cell samples underwent deep immunoSEQ sequencing, averaging about 3.5 million total reads per sample. After sorted cells were lysed in RLT buffer, RNA was extracted with DNase-treated RNeasy Micro or Mini kits, with the choice depending on cell number. Each cell subset was processed separately to prevent cross-contamination, with patient and healthy donor samples processed together. TCRB sequences were amplified from cDNA with the immunoSEQ multiplex PCR, producing 87-bp fragments spanning the CDR3 region. The amplicons were sequenced using the Illumina HiSeq platform. The study's own analysis went as follows. Synthetic template baselines were used to correct PCR bias computationally, reads within Hamming distance 2 were collapsed, and singletons that could not be merged were discarded. Reads were aligned against IMGT so that V, D and J genes, CDR3 length and insertions or deletions at six rearrangement sites could be assigned. Within each subset, clonotype counts were normalized to sorted cell number, and only after that were true diversity and Gini coefficients computed with the tcR R package. The overlap coefficient, calculated on TCRB nucleotide sequences, was used to measure repertoire sharing. What TCRdb holds here is the immuneACCESS table cut down to in-frame rearrangements. Part of the clones is not present; checked against another copy, under half of the missing clones reflect an unresolved V gene, and the others are unexplained. The D gene and trimming were derived from the DNA, and the V and J assignments and clone size from that table. This sample lists about 180,000 clones; roughly an eighth were detected once. About 0.59% of the sample goes to the ten largest clones.

Sequences SGHTA (CDR1) and FQGNSA (CDR2) are obtained from the germline V gene. The CDR3 starts with the cysteine, ends with the phenylalanine, and has 16 residues. The entry retains the CDR3 DNA only, 48 bases that are in frame from base 1. Here V drops 5 bases and J drops 1 base, and the junction holds 8 bases not matched to any gene. Sequencing used central memory CD4+ T cells from blood. The sequence joins TRBV7-2 to TRBJ2-1; 7 of the junction bases match TRBD2. The sequence derives from a woman between 18 and 30 years old in good health. The DNA is TGTGCCAGCAGCCCAAGACTAGCCGGTTCCTACAATGAGCAGTTCTTC. Its protein is CASSPRLAGSYNEQFF.